The 21 T cell receptor beta chains given below trace back to one sample, sequenced in a study of T cell repertoires in cytomegalovirus infection. TCRdb re-called the reads through MiXCR, storing one row per CDR3 protein. The sample records a few hundred thousand distinct CDR3 sequences, roughly 15% being singletons. Sequenced: PBMCs. These receptors were taken from a human donor in good health (CMV status not recorded). Some clones in this sample may be carry-over from other donors' samples.

This chain links TRBV15 with TRBJ2-3, with D perhaps TRBD1 (5 bases). V lost 1 base, J lost 6 bases, and 5 bases lay in between. Per the germline V gene, CDR1 is LNHNV and CDR2 is YYDKDF (reference sequence). This CDR3 region has 12 residues. The CDR3 nucleotides read TGTGCCACCAGCAGAGCAGGGGATACGCAGTATTTT. Residues: CATSRAGDTQYF.

The chain carries TRBV2 and TRBJ1-1; D is ambiguous. CDR1 is SNHLY and CDR2 is FYNNEI in the germline V gene. V lost 4 bases and J 5 bases, leaving 8 bases between the germline ends. The CDR3 is 12 amino acids. CDR3 region: CASSVGWTEAFF. CDR3 nucleotide sequence: TGTGCCAGCAGTGTAGGGTGGACTGAAGCTTTCTTT. Full variable domain (outside the CDR3, taken from reference TRBV2 and TRBJ1-1): EPEVTQTPSHQVTQMGQEVILRCVPISNHLYFYWYRQILGQKVEFLVSFYNNEISEKSEIFDDQFSVERPDGSNFTLKIRSTKLEDSAMYFCASSVGWTEAFFGQGTRLTVV.

This clonotype was detected many times. The V and J genes are TRBV19 and TRBJ1-1; D remains ambiguous. V lost 5 bases and J 0 bases, leaving 13 bases between the germline ends. The CDR3 extends over 15 amino acids. Per germline, CDR1 LNHDA and CDR2 SQIVND (reference sequence). CDR3 amino acids: CASSSGLRLNTEAFF. For the CDR3, the DNA is TGTGCCAGTAGTTCAGGACTCCGGCTGAACACTGAAGCTTTCTTT.

Many counts were recorded for this clonotype. This chain links TRBV20-1 with TRBJ2-2; D uncertain. This CDR3 spans 11 amino acids. Germline V gives CDR1 DFQATT, CDR2 SNEGSKA (reference sequence). The V gene lost 4 bases and the J gene lost 4 bases, with 4 bases spanning the gap. The CDR3 loop reads CSATSTGELFF. The CDR3 region has the DNA TGCAGTGCTACTAGCACCGGGGAGCTGTTTTTT.

Ten or more counts support this clonotype. The V call is TRBV7-3, the J call TRBJ2-6; D is possibly TRBD2 (6 bases). Germline V gene lookup returns CDR1 SGHTA and CDR2 FQGTGA. V dropped 5 bases and J dropped 0 bases, with 32 bases sitting between them. There are 23 residues in the CDR3. The chain's CDR3 is CASSPNPRPGSRGSLSGANVLTF. CDR3 coding DNA: TGTGCCAGCAGCCCGAATCCTCGACCCGGGTCACGGGGGTCCCTCTCTGGGGCCAACGTCCTGACTTTC.

A remark on this clonotype: The missing conserved phenylalanine or tryptophan at the end of this CDR3 makes a read error likely. This chain connects TRBV6-5 to TRBJ1-5; D gene unclear. V shed 2 bases and J shed 5 bases, with 7 bases lying between them. The CDR3 loop spans 13 amino acids. Per germline, CDR1 MNHEY and CDR2 SVGAGI. In DNA form, the CDR3 reads TGTGCCAGCAGTTACGACGGCTATCAGCCCCAGCATTCT. This encodes CASSYDGYQPQHS.

The chain is built from TRBV5-4 and TRBJ2-1; 7 positions agree with TRBD1. The length of the CDR3 is 16 residues. With 0 bases clipped from V and 5 bases from J, the junction kept 8 bases outside the gene matches. Per the germline V gene, CDR1 is SGHNT and CDR2 is YYREEE (reference sequence). CDR3 protein: CASSLEGARGNNEQFF. CDR3 in DNA: TGTGCCAGCAGCTTGGAGGGTGCCAGGGGGAACAATGAGCAGTTCTTC.

Turning to this clonotype: Compared with germline, one end of the junction differs, possibly owing to a read error. The chain employs TRBV5-3 and TRBJ1-6; no firm D call. TRBV5-3 is an ORF, and what it does is uncertain. This CDR3 is 15 amino acids long. The CDR3 region is CASSFGDSYNSPLHF. The DNA for the CDR3 is TGTGCCAGCAGCTTCGGGGACTCCTATAATTCACCCCTCCACTTT.

This clonotype was counted many times. The chain has TRBV6-6 and TRBJ1-6, with a possible D match to TRBD1 (5 bases). Looked up from germline, CDR1 is MNHNY and CDR2 is SVGAGI (reference sequence). The CDR3 spans 17 residues. Trimming cost V 5 bases and J 4 bases, with 18 bases left between them. CDR3 DNA: TGTGCCAGCAGTACCCCGCGGGACGGTGGTTATAATTCACCCCTCCACTTT. Translation gives CASSTPRDGGYNSPLHF.

This chain joins TRBV2 and TRBJ1-1; 7 bases line up with TRBD1. The CDR3 contains 16 residues. Germline-derived CDR1 and CDR2 are SNHLY and FYNNEI. V dropped 8 bases and J dropped 0; count of bases not matched to a gene: 12. CDR3 amino acids: CASQGEDRFMNTEAFF. The CDR3 bases are TGTGCCAGCCAAGGAGAGGACAGGTTCATGAACACTGAAGCTTTCTTT.

J is TRBJ2-1 and V is TRBV29-1, with TRBD2 matching 10 bases. The CDR3 extends over 15 amino acids. Looked up from germline, CDR1 is SQVTM and CDR2 is ANQGSEA. J lost 9 bases, V lost 4 bases, and 12 bases had no gene match. CDR3: CSVVSGGAPLGEQFF. The CDR3 DNA is TGCAGCGTTGTAAGCGGGGGGGCCCCACTTGGTGAGCAGTTCTTC.

The V call is TRBV29-1, the J call TRBJ1-4; D is undetermined. V shed 3 bases and J shed 10 bases, with 6 bases lying between them. CDR3 length: 10 amino acids. Germline CDR1 is SQVTM and CDR2 is ANQGSEA. CDR3 protein: CSVEAGKLFF. In nucleotides, the CDR3 is TGCAGCGTTGAGGCTGGAAAACTGTTTTTT.

This clonotype was seen a handful of times. This chain links TRBV29-1 with TRBJ2-2; D may be TRBD2 (6 bases). V was cut by 5 bases and J by 5 bases, with 12 bases left in between. In germline, CDR1 is SQVTM, CDR2 ANQGSEA. The CDR3 is made up of 13 amino acids. CDR3 loop: CSVKGGWTGELFF. DNA for the CDR3: TGCAGCGTTAAAGGAGGGTGGACCGGGGAGCTGTTTTTT.

The chain is built from TRBV29-1 and TRBJ2-3; the D gene could be TRBD1 or TRBD2 (7 bases each). The germline V gene encodes CDR1 SQVTM and CDR2 ANQGSEA. The CDR3 consists of 13 residues. Trimming pared 6 bases from V and 4 bases from J, leaving 14 bases between. The CDR3 DNA reads as TGCAGCGTCTCGACAGGGAGGGCAGATACGCAGTATTTT. This codes for CSVSTGRADTQYF.

In this sample, this clonotype turned up many times. The V call is TRBV6-2 or TRBV6-3, the J call TRBJ1-5; D not certain. Germline V gene sequence: CDR1 MNHEY, CDR2 SVGEGT. CDR3 length: 15 amino acids. Trimming stripped 4 bases from V and 5 bases from J, with 15 bases between. The CDR3 DNA follows: TGTGCCAGCAGTTTACTTTCCTGGCAGTATCAGCCCCAGCATTTT. Translation gives CASSLLSWQYQPQHF.

This clonotype came up many times. The genes are TRBV7-2 and TRBJ2-2, with D tentatively TRBD2 (5 bases). The CDR3 length is 14 residues. Trimming took off 1 base at V and 4 bases at J, with 7 bases between the two ends. The germline gives CDR1 SGHTA, CDR2 FQGNSA. CDR3 nucleotide sequence: TGTGCCAGCAGCTTAGAGCGGAGCACCGGGGAGCTGTTTTTT. Amino acid sequence: CASSLERSTGELFF.

This clonotype was seen only a few times. This rearrangement joins TRBV6-1 to TRBJ2-7, with D perhaps TRBD1 (6 bases). V gave up 5 bases and J gave up 4 bases, with 27 bases separating them. This CDR3 comprises 18 residues. Per the germline V gene, CDR1 is MNHNS and CDR2 is SASEGT. CDR3 DNA sequence: TGTGCCAGCAGTTCCCACAGGGTAGAACTATCTGGGGAATACGAGCAGTACTTC. Protein product: CASSSHRVELSGEYEQYF.

The CDR3 nucleotides read TGTGCCAGCAGACCCACGGGCGGCGAGCAGTACTTC. Protein sequence: CASRPTGGEQYF. This chain uses TRBV7-4 with TRBJ2-7, with D unresolved. The V gene lost 6 bases and the J gene lost 6 bases, with 12 bases spanning the gap. The V gene's germline CDR1 is SGHVT and CDR2 SQSDAQ. The CDR3 contains 12 residues.

The rearrangement uses TRBV29-1 and TRBJ1-5; weak D call: TRBD1 (5 bases). There are 15 residues in the CDR3. The V gene lost 7 bases and the J gene lost 4 bases, with 20 bases spanning the gap. Per the germline V gene, CDR1 is SQVTM and CDR2 is ANQGSEA. This CDR3 is CSAASGRGDNQPQHF. The CDR3 coding sequence is TGCAGCGCGGCGTCGGGGCGAGGGGATAATCAGCCCCAGCATTTT.

The genes are TRBV5-5 and TRBJ1-1, with D possibly matching TRBD1 (5 bases). Germline CDR1 and CDR2: SGHKS and YYEKEE (reference sequence). The CDR3 sequence is 18 residues long. The V end was cut by 4 bases, the J end by 0 bases, with 22 bases between. The CDR3 sequence is CASSTTGTRAYMNTEAFF. The CDR3 DNA reads as TGTGCCAGCAGCACCACCGGGACGAGGGCCTACATGAACACTGAAGCTTTCTTT.

This clonotype was seen at least ten times. V usage is TRBV7-2 and J usage is TRBJ2-3, with 7 bases fitting TRBD1. CDR1 and CDR2 from the germline V gene are SGHTA and FQGNSA. This CDR3 contains 17 residues. J gave up 3 bases and V 2 bases, and 11 bases lay outside the gene matches. CDR3 region: CASSLINSGGSTDTQYF. The CDR3 DNA sequence: TGTGCCAGCAGCTTAATCAATTCAGGGGGTTCGACAGATACGCAGTATTTT.